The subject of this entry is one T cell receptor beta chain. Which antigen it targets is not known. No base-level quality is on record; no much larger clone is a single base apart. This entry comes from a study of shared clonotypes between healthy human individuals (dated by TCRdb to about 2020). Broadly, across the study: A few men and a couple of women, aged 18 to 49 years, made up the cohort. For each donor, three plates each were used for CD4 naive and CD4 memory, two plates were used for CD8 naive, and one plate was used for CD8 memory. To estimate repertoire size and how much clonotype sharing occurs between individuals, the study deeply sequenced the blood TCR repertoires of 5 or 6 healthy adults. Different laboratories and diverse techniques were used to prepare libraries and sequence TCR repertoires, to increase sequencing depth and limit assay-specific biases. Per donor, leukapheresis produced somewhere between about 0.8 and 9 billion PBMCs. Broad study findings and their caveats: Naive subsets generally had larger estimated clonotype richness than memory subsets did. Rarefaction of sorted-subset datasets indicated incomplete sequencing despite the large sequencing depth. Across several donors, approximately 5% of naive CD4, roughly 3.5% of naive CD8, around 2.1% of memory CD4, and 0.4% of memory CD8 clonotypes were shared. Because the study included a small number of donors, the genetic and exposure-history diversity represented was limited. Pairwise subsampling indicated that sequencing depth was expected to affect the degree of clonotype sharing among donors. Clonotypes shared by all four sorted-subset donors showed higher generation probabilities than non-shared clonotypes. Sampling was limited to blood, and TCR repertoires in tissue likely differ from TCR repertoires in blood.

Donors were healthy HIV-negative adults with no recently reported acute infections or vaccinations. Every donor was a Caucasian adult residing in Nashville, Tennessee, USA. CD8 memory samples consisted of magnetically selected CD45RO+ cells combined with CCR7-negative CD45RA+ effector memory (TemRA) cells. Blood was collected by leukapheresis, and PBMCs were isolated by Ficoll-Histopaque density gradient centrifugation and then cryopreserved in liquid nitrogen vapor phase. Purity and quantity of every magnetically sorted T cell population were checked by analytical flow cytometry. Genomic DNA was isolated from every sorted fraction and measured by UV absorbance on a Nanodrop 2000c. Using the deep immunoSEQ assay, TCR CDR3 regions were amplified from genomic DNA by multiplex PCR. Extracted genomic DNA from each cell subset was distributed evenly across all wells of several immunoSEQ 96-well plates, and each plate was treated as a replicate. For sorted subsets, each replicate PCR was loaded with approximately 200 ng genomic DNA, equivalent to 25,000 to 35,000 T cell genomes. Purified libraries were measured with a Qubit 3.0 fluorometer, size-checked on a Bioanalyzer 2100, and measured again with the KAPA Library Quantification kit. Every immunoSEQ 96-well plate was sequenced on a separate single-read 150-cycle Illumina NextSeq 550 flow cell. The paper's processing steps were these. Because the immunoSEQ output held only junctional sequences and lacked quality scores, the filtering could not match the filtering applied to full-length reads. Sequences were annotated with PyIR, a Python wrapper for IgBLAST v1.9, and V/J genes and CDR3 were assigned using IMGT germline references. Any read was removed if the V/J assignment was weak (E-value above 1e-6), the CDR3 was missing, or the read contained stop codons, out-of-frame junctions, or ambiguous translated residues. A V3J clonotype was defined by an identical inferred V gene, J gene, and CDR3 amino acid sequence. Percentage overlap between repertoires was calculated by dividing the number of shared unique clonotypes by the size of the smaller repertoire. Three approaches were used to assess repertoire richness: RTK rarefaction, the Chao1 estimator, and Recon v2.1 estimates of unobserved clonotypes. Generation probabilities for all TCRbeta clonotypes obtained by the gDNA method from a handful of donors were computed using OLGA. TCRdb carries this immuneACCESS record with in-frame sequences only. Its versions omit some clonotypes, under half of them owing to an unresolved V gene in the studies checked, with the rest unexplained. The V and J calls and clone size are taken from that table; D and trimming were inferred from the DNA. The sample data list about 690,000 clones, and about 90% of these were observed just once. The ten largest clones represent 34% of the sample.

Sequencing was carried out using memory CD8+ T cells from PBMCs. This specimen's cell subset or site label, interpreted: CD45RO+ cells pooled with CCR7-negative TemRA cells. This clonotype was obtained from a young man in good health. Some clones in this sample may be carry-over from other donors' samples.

The DNA sequence reads TGTGCCAGCAGCTTACGGGGAGTCTCGAAGACCCAGTACTTC. It is translated as CASSLRGVSKTQYF. The chain employs TRBV13 and TRBJ2-5; tentative D gene TRBD2, with 5 bases matching. Counted from cysteine to phenylalanine, this CDR3 has 14 amino acids. Of all the DNA, just the CDR3 is kept, 42 bases in frame from base 1. The V and J ends are trimmed by 2 bases and 6 bases, leaving 13 bases between them. Looking up the germline V gene (reference sequence) yields CDR1 PRHDT and CDR2 FYEKMQ.